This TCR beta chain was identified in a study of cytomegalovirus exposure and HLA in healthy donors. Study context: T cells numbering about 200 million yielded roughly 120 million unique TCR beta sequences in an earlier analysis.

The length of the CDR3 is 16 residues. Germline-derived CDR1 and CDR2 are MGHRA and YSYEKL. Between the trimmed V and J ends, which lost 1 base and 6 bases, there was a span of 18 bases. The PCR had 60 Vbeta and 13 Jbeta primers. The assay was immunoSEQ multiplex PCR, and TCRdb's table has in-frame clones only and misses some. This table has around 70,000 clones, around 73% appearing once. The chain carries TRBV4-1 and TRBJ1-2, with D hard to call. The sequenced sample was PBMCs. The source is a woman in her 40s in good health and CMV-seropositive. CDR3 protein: CASSQVITGPIHGYTF. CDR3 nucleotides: TGCGCCAGCAGCCAAGTTATTACTGGGCCTATCCATGGCTACACCTTC.